These 30 T cell receptor beta chains originate from one sample sequenced in a study of low-dose radiotherapy and immunotherapy resistance in tumors. Priming of first-strand cDNA relied on TRAV- and TRBV-specific primers (covering alpha and beta chains). The TCRs were subjected to amplification over roughly 18 PCR cycles employing a constant-region primer in conjunction with a V-primer adapter. One entry per CDR3 protein, called by TCRdb with MiXCR from the reads. This table holds 5,600 or so distinct CDR3 sequences, approximately 80% found once. These receptors were collected from a human donor with advanced metastatic prostate, ovarian, gallbladder or colorectal cancer (not recorded which). This table probably holds off-target reads from a library built for another chain.

The rearrangement links TRBV29-1 to TRBJ1-3, with TRBD1 matching over 7 bases. CDR3 size: 16 residues. The trim removed 3 bases at V and 1 base at J, leaving 9 bases unmatched. Germline CDR1 and CDR2: SQVTM and ANQGSEA. CDR3 DNA sequence: TGCAGCGTTGAGGGGGAAGGGGACAGTTCTGGAAACACCATATATTTT. Encoded protein: CSVEGEGDSSGNTIYF.

The genes are TRBV4-2 and TRBJ2-1, with TRBD2 matching over 16 bases. This CDR3 contains 14 residues. Trimming cost V 4 bases and J 13 bases; bases outside gene matches: 4. Germline CDR1 reads LGHNA; CDR2 reads YNFKEQ. The CDR3 coding sequence is TGTGCCAGCAGCCCCGGGACTAGCGGGGGGGATCAGTTCTTC. The encoded protein is CASSPGTSGGDQFF.

Judged by abundance, this clonotype is large (0.1 to 1%). The gene calls are TRBV29-1 and TRBJ1-2, with 9 bases that match TRBD1. Trimming cost V 5 bases and J 8 bases; bases outside gene matches: 9. This CDR3 has 13 residues. CDR1 is SQVTM and CDR2 is ANQGSEA in the germline V gene. CDR3 DNA sequence: TGCAGCGTTACCACAGGGGGCGCCCTGGGCTACACCTTC. Protein sequence: CSVTTGGALGYTF. Full variable domain (outside the CDR3, taken from reference TRBV29-1 and TRBJ1-2): SAVISQKPSRDICQRGTSLTIQCQVDSQVTMMFWYRQQPGQSLTLIATANQGSEATYESGFVIDKFPISRPNLTFSTLTVSNMSPEDSSIYLCSVTTGGALGYTFGSGTRLTVV.

This chain connects TRBV14 to TRBJ2-1, with 7 bases matching TRBD2. This CDR3 is 16 amino acids long. The germline V gene encodes CDR1 SGHDN and CDR2 FVKESK. V lost 2 bases to trimming and J lost 0 bases; unmatched junction nucleotides: 4. CDR3 DNA sequence: TGTGCCAGCAGCCAAAAAGCGGGGTTCTCCTACAATGAGCAGTTCTTC. Residues: CASSQKAGFSYNEQFF.

This clonotype was observed a single time. This rearrangement joins TRBV6-2 or TRBV6-3 to TRBJ2-3; weak D call: TRBD2 (7 bases). CDR1 is MNHEY and CDR2 is SVGEGT in the germline V gene. CDR3 length: 16 residues. The V end was cut by 7 bases, the J end by 7 bases, with 24 bases between. CDR3 in DNA: TGTGCCAGCATGTTTGGGGGGGGCGCTGAGAGAAATACGCAGTATTTT. This codes for CASMFGGGAERNTQYF.

The chain recombines TRBV6-5 with TRBJ2-1, with 7 bases fitting TRBD2. V dropped 6 bases and J dropped 4; count of bases not matched to a gene: 3. This CDR3 has 13 residues. Germline-derived CDR1 and CDR2 are MNHEY and SVGAGI. CDR3 in DNA: TGTGCCAGCAGAAGTAGCGGGTACAATGAGCAGTTCTTC. Translated: CASRSSGYNEQFF.

In nucleotides, the CDR3 is TGTGCCAGCAGGGGATCTAGCACAGATACGCAGTATTTT. Translation: CASRGSSTDTQYF. The chain combines TRBV28 with TRBJ2-3; D gene ambiguous. Trimming took 6 bases from V and 0 from J, leaving 7 bases between them. This CDR3 region has 13 residues. CDR1 is MDHEN, CDR2 SYDVKM, per germline.

The V call is TRBV4-1, the J call TRBJ1-2; D might be TRBD1 (5 bases). Germline V gives CDR1 MGHRA, CDR2 YSYEKL. The V gene lost 4 bases and the J gene lost 2 bases, with 14 bases spanning the gap. This CDR3 is built from 15 residues. The CDR3 loop reads CASSPPVRDNYGYTF. DNA for the CDR3: TGCGCCAGCAGCCCGCCGGTCCGGGACAACTATGGCTACACCTTC.

The chain has TRBV5-1 and TRBJ2-2; possibly TRBD2 for D (6 bases). V was pared by 0 bases and J by 0 bases, with 9 bases between. CDR1 and CDR2 from the germline V gene are SGHRS and YFSETQ. The CDR3 length is 16 residues. This CDR3 reads CASSLEGGANTGELFF. CDR3 nucleotide sequence: TGCGCCAGCAGCTTGGAGGGCGGGGCGAACACCGGGGAGCTGTTTTTT. The variable domain in full, with the rest retrieved from reference TRBV5-1 and TRBJ2-2, is KAGVTQTPRYLIKTRGQQVTLSCSPISGHRSVSWYQQTPGQGLQFLFEYFSETQRNKGNFPGRFSGRQFSNSRSEMNVSTLELGDSALYLCASSLEGGANTGELFFGEGSRLTVL.

The rearrangement links TRBV6-1 to TRBJ2-2; D not resolved. Germline CDR1 is MNHNS and CDR2 is SASEGT. Trimming pared 0 bases from V and 2 bases from J, leaving 10 bases between. This CDR3 region has 16 residues. The CDR3 loop is CASSEAWAVNTGELFF. The CDR3 DNA is TGTGCCAGCAGTGAAGCGTGGGCTGTTAACACCGGGGAGCTGTTTTTT.

CDR3 coding DNA: TGCAGTGCTAGAGTGCAGGATACGCAGTATTTT. Its protein product is CSARVQDTQYF. The chain recombines TRBV20-1 with TRBJ2-3; no clear D. This CDR3 spans 11 amino acids. From germline, CDR1 is DFQATT and CDR2 SNEGSKA (reference sequence). Trimming removed 1 base at V and 6 bases at J, with 5 bases between.

J is TRBJ1-1 and V is TRBV7-2; 9 bases fit TRBD1. This CDR3 has 15 residues. The junction had 9 bases not matched to a gene; V was cut back by 6 bases and J by 4 bases. Germline CDR1 reads SGHTA; CDR2 reads FQGNSA. The CDR3 DNA is TGTGCCAGCAGGCCAGACAGGGGGTGGGGCACTGAAGCTTTCTTT. Amino acids: CASRPDRGWGTEAFF.

This clonotype was recorded only once. The chain uses TRBV2 and TRBJ2-5, with D perhaps matching TRBD2 (5 bases). The germline V gene has CDR1 SNHLY and CDR2 FYNNEI. V was shortened by 2 bases and J by 5 bases, with 12 bases between the two germline ends. This CDR3 region has 14 residues. The CDR3 here is CASSESLPGETQYF. CDR3 sequence (DNA): TGTGCCAGCAGTGAATCCCTCCCGGGGGAGACCCAGTACTTC.

The chain links TRBV29-1 to TRBJ1-5; D is possibly TRBD1 (5 bases). Germline-derived CDR1 and CDR2 are SQVTM and ANQGSEA. CDR3 length equals 13 residues. The V and J ends lost 7 bases and 2 bases respectively, with 12 bases between them. The CDR3 DNA reads TGCAGCGCGCTGGCGGGGGGCAATCAGCCCCAGCATTTT. It yields the protein CSALAGGNQPQHF.

The chain recombines TRBV6-1 with TRBJ1-2; 10 positions agree with TRBD1. Unmatched junction bases numbered 11, after V lost 2 bases and J lost 2 bases. The germline CDR1 and CDR2 sequences are MNHNS and SASEGT. The CDR3 spans 18 residues. This chain's CDR3 is CASSEHWTGGTGNYGYTF. CDR3 sequence (DNA): TGTGCCAGCAGTGAACATTGGACAGGGGGGACAGGAAACTATGGCTACACCTTC.

V and J are TRBV20-1 and TRBJ2-4, with TRBD2 identical over 7 bases. Germline CDR1 reads DFQATT; CDR2 reads SNEGSKA (reference sequence). The CDR3 is 13 residues long. The trim removed 6 bases at V and 6 bases at J, leaving 8 bases unmatched. The chain's CDR3 is CSAGGLAGNIQYF. CDR3 sequence (DNA): TGCAGTGCGGGGGGGTTAGCGGGAAACATTCAGTACTTC.

The chain carries TRBV20-1 and TRBJ2-1; 11 positions match TRBD2. With 2 bases clipped from V and 4 bases from J, the junction kept 4 bases outside the gene matches. The germline V gene has CDR1 DFQATT and CDR2 SNEGSKA (reference sequence). The CDR3 has 15 amino acids. The CDR3 DNA reads as TGCAGTGCTAGACCCGGGACTAGCGGATACAATGAGCAGTTCTTC. Encoded protein: CSARPGTSGYNEQFF.

This chain joins TRBV4-1 and TRBJ2-6; perhaps TRBD2 as D (7 bases). Between the trimmed V and J ends, which lost 9 bases and 1 base, there was a span of 19 bases. There are 17 residues in the CDR3. Per the germline V gene, CDR1 is MGHRA and CDR2 is YSYEKL. Written as DNA, the CDR3 is TGCGCCAGTCCTGGGGGGGCCACAAGTTCTGGGGCCAACGTCCTGACTTTC. As protein: CASPGGATSSGANVLTF.

On this clonotype itself: One end of the junction varies from germline; a read error may be responsible. V usage is TRBV7-7 and J usage is TRBJ2-1; 11 bases fit TRBD2. The CDR3 is 16 amino acids. Germline loops: CDR1 SSHAT, CDR2 FNYEAQ (reference sequence). The CDR3 protein is CASSPGRTSGRGEQFF. CDR3 bases: TGTGCTAGCAGCCCAGGGAGGACTAGCGGGCGGGGAGAGCAGTTCTTC. Full variable domain (remainder filled in from reference TRBV7-7 and TRBJ2-1): GAGVSQSPRYKVTKRGQDVTLRCDPISSHATLYWYQQALGQGPEFLTYFNYEAQPDKSGLPSDRFSAERPEGSISTLTIQRTEQRDSAMYRCASSPGRTSGRGEQFFGPGTRLTVL.

The genes are TRBV5-1 and TRBJ1-1; D gene unclear. The CDR3 totals 11 residues. Looked up from germline, CDR1 is SGHRS and CDR2 is YFSETQ. Trimming stripped 4 bases from V and 7 bases from J, with 8 bases between. CDR3 amino acids: CASSHQDEAFF. CDR3 DNA: TGCGCCAGCAGCCACCAGGATGAAGCTTTCTTT.

The chain combines TRBV5-1 with TRBJ2-3; D ambiguous. Trimming took off 5 bases at V and 4 bases at J, with 11 bases between the two ends. Germline V gene lookup returns CDR1 SGHRS and CDR2 YFSETQ. This CDR3 has 13 residues. CDR3 DNA: TGCGCCAGCAGTGGCATTTTCCCAGATACGCAGTATTTT. Translating it yields CASSGIFPDTQYF.

V and J are TRBV5-1 and TRBJ2-1, with D maybe TRBD2 (6 bases). With 0 bases removed from V and 4 bases from J, the gap between germline ends came to 14 bases. Germline V lookup: CDR1 SGHRS, CDR2 YFSETQ. The CDR3 length is 16 residues. The chain's CDR3 is CASSLGGSGLYNEQFF. The DNA for the CDR3 is TGCGCCAGCAGCTTGGGAGGAAGCGGGTTATACAATGAGCAGTTCTTC.

This rearrangement joins TRBV19 to TRBJ2-2; D not certain. The V end lost 5 bases, the J end lost 6 bases, and 7 bases lay between the germline ends. The CDR3 is made up of 12 amino acids. Germline V lookup: CDR1 LNHDA, CDR2 SQIVND (reference sequence). This chain's CDR3 is CASSLVAGELFF. CDR3 DNA: TGTGCCAGTAGTTTAGTCGCCGGGGAGCTGTTTTTT.

The chain is built from TRBV28 and TRBJ2-3, with 13 bases matching TRBD2. Looked up from germline, CDR1 is MDHEN and CDR2 is SYDVKM. The CDR3 loop spans 16 amino acids. J was trimmed by 10 bases and V by 4 bases; bases with no gene match: 11. The CDR3: CASSYPGLAGFGPQYF. DNA for the CDR3: TGTGCCAGCAGTTACCCGGGACTAGCGGGATTTGGTCCGCAGTATTTT. Complete variable domain (other parts from reference TRBV28 and TRBJ2-3): DVKVTQSSRYLVKRTGEKVFLECVQDMDHENMFWYRQDPGLGLRLIYFSYDVKMKEKGDIPEGYSVSREKKERFSLILESASTNQTSMYLCASSYPGLAGFGPQYFGPGTRLTVL.

As DNA, the CDR3 is TGCGCCAGCACCTCCGCCCTGGGACAGCCTACAACTGGCTACACCTTC. This gives the protein CASTSALGQPTTGYTF. The V gene is TRBV5-1, the J gene TRBJ1-2; 7 nucleotides match TRBD1. CDR1 SGHRS and CDR2 YFSETQ come from the germline V gene. V lost 6 bases to trimming and J lost 7 bases; unmatched junction nucleotides: 18. This CDR3 comprises 16 residues.

The gene calls are TRBV11-2 and TRBJ2-3, with 7 nucleotides matching TRBD2. Germline CDR1 and CDR2: SGHAT and FQNNGV. V shed 1 base, J shed 2 bases, and the junction held 9 bases outside the gene matches. The CDR3 totals 17 residues. CDR3 region: CASSLGAAAGPTDTQYF. The CDR3 DNA sequence: TGTGCCAGCAGCTTAGGCGCAGCAGCGGGACCCACAGATACGCAGTATTTT.

V gene TRBV20-1 combines with J gene TRBJ1-4, with D perhaps matching TRBD1 (6 bases). Germline-derived CDR1 and CDR2 are DFQATT and SNEGSKA (reference sequence). This CDR3 has 13 amino acids. V was shortened by 4 bases and J by 10 bases, with 16 bases between the two germline ends. The CDR3 DNA follows: TGCAGTGCTACCGGGGGCAGTAGGGGAAAACTGTTTTTT. Translating it yields CSATGGSRGKLFF.

The chain links TRBV28 to TRBJ1-5; no clear D gene. CDR1 and CDR2 (germline): MDHEN, SYDVKM. V lost 7 bases and J lost 0, with 19 bases in between. The CDR3 has 17 amino acids. CDR3 residues: CASTKTLTLASNQPQHF. CDR3 bases: TGTGCCAGCACCAAGACTCTGACACTAGCTAGCAATCAGCCCCAGCATTTT.

The chain is built from TRBV12-3 or TRBV12-4 and TRBJ1-2; no firm D call. Trimming removed 3 bases from V and 6 bases from J, with 23 bases in between. The length of the CDR3 is 17 residues. Here the CDR3 reads CASSFATIRASLDGYTF. Here the CDR3 DNA reads TGTGCCAGCAGTTTTGCCACCATACGGGCCTCTCTCGATGGCTACACCTTC.

This chain connects TRBV12-3 or TRBV12-4 to TRBJ1-5; the D gene is possibly TRBD1 (6 bases). The CDR3 runs 14 residues. V was pared by 3 bases and J by 2 bases, with 8 bases between. CDR3 in DNA: TGTGCCAGCAGTTTGGACAGAGGCAATCAGCCCCAGCATTTT. The encoded protein is CASSLDRGNQPQHF.